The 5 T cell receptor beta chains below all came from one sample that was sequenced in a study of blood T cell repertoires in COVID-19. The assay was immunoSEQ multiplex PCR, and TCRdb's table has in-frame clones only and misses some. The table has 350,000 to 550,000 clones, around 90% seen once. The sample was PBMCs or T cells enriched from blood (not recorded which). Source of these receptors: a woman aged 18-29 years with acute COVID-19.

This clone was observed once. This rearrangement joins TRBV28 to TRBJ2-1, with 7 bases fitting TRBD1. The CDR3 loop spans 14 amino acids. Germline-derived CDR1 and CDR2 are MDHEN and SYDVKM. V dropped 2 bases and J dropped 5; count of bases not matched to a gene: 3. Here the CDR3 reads CASSLRGPDNEQFF. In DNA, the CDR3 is TGTGCCAGCAGTTTAAGGGGGCCGGACAATGAGCAGTTCTTC.

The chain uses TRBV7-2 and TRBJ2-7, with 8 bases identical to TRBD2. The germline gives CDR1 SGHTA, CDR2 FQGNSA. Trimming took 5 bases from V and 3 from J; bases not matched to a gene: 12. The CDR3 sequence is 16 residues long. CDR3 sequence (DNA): TGTGCCAGCAGCAAGCCCCTAGCGGGCCTCGACTACGAGCAGTACTTC. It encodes CASSKPLAGLDYEQYF.

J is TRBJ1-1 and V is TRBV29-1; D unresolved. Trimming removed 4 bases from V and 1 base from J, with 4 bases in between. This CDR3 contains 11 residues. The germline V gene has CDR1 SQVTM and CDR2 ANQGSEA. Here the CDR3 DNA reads TGCAGCGTTGCTAAGAACACTGAAGCTTTCTTT. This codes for CSVAKNTEAFF.

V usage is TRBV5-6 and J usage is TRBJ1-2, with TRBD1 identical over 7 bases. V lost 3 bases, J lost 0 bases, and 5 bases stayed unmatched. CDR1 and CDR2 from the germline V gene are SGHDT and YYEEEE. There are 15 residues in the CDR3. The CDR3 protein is CASSWTGVANYGYTF. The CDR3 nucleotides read TGTGCCAGCAGCTGGACAGGAGTAGCTAACTATGGCTACACCTTC.

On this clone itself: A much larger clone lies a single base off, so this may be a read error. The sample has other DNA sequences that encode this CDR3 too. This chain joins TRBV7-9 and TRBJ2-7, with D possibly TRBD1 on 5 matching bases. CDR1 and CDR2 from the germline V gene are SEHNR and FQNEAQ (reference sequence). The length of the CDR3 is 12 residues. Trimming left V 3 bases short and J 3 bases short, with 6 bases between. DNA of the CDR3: TGTGCCAGCAGCTTGCAGGGCTACGAGCAGTACTTC. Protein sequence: CASSLQGYEQYF. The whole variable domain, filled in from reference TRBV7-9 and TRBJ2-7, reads DTGVSQNPRHKITKRGQNVTFRCDPISEHNRLYWYRQTLGQGPEFLTYFQNEAQLEKSRLLSDRFSAERPKGSFSTLEIQRTEQGDSAMYLCASSLQGYEQYFGPGTRLTVT.